The 10 T cell receptor beta chains reported below all come from one sample, sequenced in a study of human T cells and chemical hapten exposure. TCRdb ran MiXCR on the RACE reads and lists one entry per CDR3 protein. The profile shows 150,000 to 200,000 distinct CDR3 sequences, about a fifth of them singletons. Sample time point: patch test 1, 2 weeks after DPC sensitization. The treatment denotes: therapeutic diphenylcyclopropenone sensitization with weekly scalp DPC. The sequenced sample was whole blood, obtained in connection with sensitization to the hapten diphenylcyclopropenone (DPC). The origin of the receptors is a woman in her fifties or sixties with alopecia areata. Some clones in this sample may be carry-over from other donors' samples.

The rearrangement links TRBV20-1 to TRBJ1-1; D is unclear. The ends were cut back, 3 bases at V and 4 bases at J, with 18 bases in the middle. Germline V gives CDR1 DFQATT, CDR2 SNEGSKA (reference sequence). The CDR3 covers 15 residues. This CDR3 is CSARKPGSWGTEAFF. DNA for the CDR3: TGCAGTGCTAGGAAGCCGGGGAGCTGGGGCACTGAAGCTTTCTTT.

The V call is TRBV20-1, the J call TRBJ2-7; D is unresolved. Germline CDR1 and CDR2: DFQATT and SNEGSKA (reference sequence). This CDR3 region has 12 residues. Trimming shortened V by 5 bases and J by 3 bases, and 11 bases separated the two germline ends. CDR3 sequence reads: CSAGKLIYEQYF. In DNA, the CDR3 is TGCAGTGCTGGGAAACTCATCTACGAGCAGTACTTC.

The rearrangement uses TRBV5-1 and TRBJ2-7; 9 nucleotides align to TRBD1. Looked up from germline, CDR1 is SGHRS and CDR2 is YFSETQ. V lost 0 bases to trimming and J lost 5 bases; unmatched junction nucleotides: 9. CDR3 size: 16 residues. CDR3 amino acids: CASSLGRDRVADEQYF. DNA of the CDR3: TGCGCCAGCAGCTTGGGCCGGGACAGGGTTGCGGACGAGCAGTACTTC.

Concerning this clonotype itself: At one end the junction does not follow the germline gene, possibly because of a read error. CDR3 bases: TGTGTCAGTAGTCGGAGCGGGAGGGCCTTCTCCGAGCAGTACTTC. This encodes CVSSRSGRAFSEQYF. The chain carries TRBV19 and TRBJ2-7, with 10 bases aligning to TRBD2. This CDR3 contains 15 residues. Germline V lookup: CDR1 LNHDA, CDR2 SQIVND (reference sequence).

V gene TRBV20-1 combines with J gene TRBJ2-5; 7 bases line up with TRBD2. CDR1 is DFQATT, CDR2 SNEGSKA, per germline (reference sequence). The trim removed 5 bases at V and 5 bases at J, leaving 8 bases unmatched. The CDR3 contains 13 residues. Here the CDR3 DNA reads TGCAGTGCTTGGGGGAGGGCGGGGGAGACCCAGTACTTC. Its protein is CSAWGRAGETQYF.

The chain uses TRBV2 and TRBJ1-6; D gene uncertain. Trimming cost V 7 bases and J 0 bases, with 4 bases left between them. The CDR3 loop spans 13 amino acids. Germline V gene sequence: CDR1 SNHLY, CDR2 FYNNEI. The CDR3 DNA reads as TGTGCCAGCACTCCCTCCTATAATTCACCCCTCCACTTT. Translation: CASTPSYNSPLHF. Using reference TRBV2 and TRBJ1-6 for the parts outside the CDR3, the full variable domain is EPEVTQTPSHQVTQMGQEVILRCVPISNHLYFYWYRQILGQKVEFLVSFYNNEISEKSEIFDDQFSVERPDGSNFTLKIRSTKLEDSAMYFCASTPSYNSPLHFGNGTRLTVT.

This clonotype was observed a handful of times. The J gene is TRBJ1-1, the V gene TRBV27, with 8 bases fitting TRBD1. Germline V gene data show CDR1 as MNHEY and CDR2 as SMNVEV (reference sequence). Losses at the gene ends were 5 bases for V and 0 bases for J; bases not matched to a gene: 2. The CDR3 has 14 residues. The CDR3 DNA reads TGTGCCAGCAGTAAGGACAGGGTGAACACTGAAGCTTTCTTT. Protein product: CASSKDRVNTEAFF.

The chain uses TRBV6-5 and TRBJ1-4, with a weak D call TRBD1 (6 bases). V lost 0 bases and J lost 8, with 16 bases in between. The germline V gene encodes CDR1 MNHEY and CDR2 SVGAGI. This CDR3 is 16 amino acids long. The CDR3 nucleotides read TGTGCCAGCAGTTACTCCCCTCGGCGGCAGGGGGAAAAACTGTTTTTT. Protein product: CASSYSPRRQGEKLFF.

This chain connects TRBV5-1 to TRBJ2-7, with D perhaps TRBD1 (5 bases). Trimming pared 5 bases from V and 4 bases from J, leaving 16 bases between. Germline lookup yields CDR1 SGHRS and CDR2 YFSETQ. CDR3 size: 14 residues. CDR3 protein: CASRPSSRVYEQYF. The DNA of the CDR3 is TGCGCCAGCAGGCCGAGCTCCAGGGTGTACGAGCAGTACTTC. Together with reference TRBV5-1 and TRBJ2-7, the CDR3 gives the full variable domain: KAGVTQTPRYLIKTRGQQVTLSCSPISGHRSVSWYQQTPGQGLQFLFEYFSETQRNKGNFPGRFSGRQFSNSRSEMNVSTLELGDSALYLCASRPSSRVYEQYFGPGTRLTVT.

The chain recombines TRBV24-1 with TRBJ2-5; 7 bases line up with TRBD2. The V and J ends lost 9 bases and 9 bases, in that order; junction bases with no gene match: 12. This CDR3 is built from 13 residues. CDR1 is KGHDR, CDR2 SFDVKD, per germline. The CDR3 DNA sequence: TGTGCCACCGGTCGAGGAGGCGGGGGAGCCCAGTACTTC. Translated: CATGRGGGGAQYF.